This entry features one T cell receptor (beta chain) sequence. This sample stems from a study of T-cell memory formation after mild COVID-19. One entry per CDR3 protein results from TCRdb running MiXCR on the 5' RACE reads. The sample lists some 600,000 distinct CDR3 sequences, approximately 15% occurring once. The CDR3 consists of 16 residues. V lost 7 bases and J lost 4; bases outside the gene matches: 11. Germline V gene sequence: CDR1 LGHNA, CDR2 YSLEER. What was sequenced was PBMCs or a T cell subset sorted from them (not recorded which). The source is an adult woman who had mild COVID-19 (a few samples of this study predate the infection). Cell type and time point are not known. The V call is TRBV4-3, the J call TRBJ2-2, with 8 positions matching TRBD1. CDR3 sequence (DNA): TGCGCCAGCACCTCCGGGTCCAGGGGGCTCACCGGGGAGCTGTTTTTT. Translated: CASTSGSRGLTGELFF.